The present T cell receptor (beta chain) was sequenced within a study of T-cell reconstitution after alpha-beta-depleted transplantation in children. The length of the CDR3 is 14 residues. V lost 7 bases, J lost 3 bases, and 15 bases lay in between. Per germline, CDR1 MNHNS and CDR2 SASEGT. Researchers prepared the TCRbeta library using unique molecular identifiers, the study reports. MiXCR, applied by TCRdb to the PCR reads, yields one record per CDR3 protein. The sample holds fewer than 1 million distinct CDR3 sequences, approximately 15% seen once. This material consisted of PBMCs, mostly from graft donor cells, taken 360 days after TCRalphabeta/CD19-depleted stem cell transplant. The receptor was isolated from a male patient younger than 18 who had a stem cell transplant for acute lymphoblastic leukemia, so the T cells may come from the graft donor. V gene TRBV6-1 combines with J gene TRBJ1-1, with D perhaps TRBD1 (5 bases). CDR3 protein: CASTRKQAYTEAFF. The CDR3 DNA reads TGTGCCAGCACCAGAAAACAGGCGTACACTGAAGCTTTCTTT.